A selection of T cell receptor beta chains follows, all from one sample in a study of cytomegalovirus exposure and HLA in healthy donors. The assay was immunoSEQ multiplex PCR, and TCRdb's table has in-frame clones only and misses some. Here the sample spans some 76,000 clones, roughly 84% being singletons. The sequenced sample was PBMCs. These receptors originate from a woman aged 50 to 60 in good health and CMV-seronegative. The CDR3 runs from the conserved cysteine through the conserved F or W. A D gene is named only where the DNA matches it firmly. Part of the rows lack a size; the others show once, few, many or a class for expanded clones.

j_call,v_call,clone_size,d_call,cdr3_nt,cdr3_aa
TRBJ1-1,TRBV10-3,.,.,TGTGCCATCAAGTCGGTGAACACTGAAGCTTTCTTT,CAIKSVNTEAFF
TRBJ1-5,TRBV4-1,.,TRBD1,TGCGCCAGCAGCCAAGAGGGACAGGGGGACCAGCCCCAGCATTTT,CASSQEGQGDQPQHF
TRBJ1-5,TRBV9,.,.,TGTGCCAGCAGCGACGACAGCCAGGATCAGCCCCAGCATTTT,CASSDDSQDQPQHF
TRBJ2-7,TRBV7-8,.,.,TGTGCCAGCAGCTTAGGCGGATACTCCTACGAGCAGTACTTC,CASSLGGYSYEQYF
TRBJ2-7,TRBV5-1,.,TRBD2,TGCGCCAGCAGCTCCGGACTAGCGGTAGGCTACGAGCAGTACTTC,CASSSGLAVGYEQYF
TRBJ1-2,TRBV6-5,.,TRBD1,TGTGCCAGCAGTACAGGGGCTAACTATGGCTACACCTTC,CASSTGANYGYTF
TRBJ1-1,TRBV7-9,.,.,TGTGCCAGCAGCTTAGTAGCCGGTACCACTGAAGCTTTCTTT,CASSLVAGTTEAFF
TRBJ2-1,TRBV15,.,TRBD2,TGTGCCACCAGCAGCGTGACTAGCGGGAGGTTTTACAATGAGCAGTTCTTC,CATSSVTSGRFYNEQFF
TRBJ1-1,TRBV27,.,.,TGTGCCAGCAGTTTAACGGGGTTGAACACTGAAGCTTTCTTT,CASSLTGLNTEAFF
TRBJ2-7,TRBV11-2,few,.,TGTGCCAGCAGCTCGGCCTACGAGCAGTACTTC,CASSSAYEQYF
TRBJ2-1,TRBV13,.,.,TGTGCCAGCAGCTTTGGCAGCGCGAGCTACAATGAGCAGTTCTTC,CASSFGSASYNEQFF
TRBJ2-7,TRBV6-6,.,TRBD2,TGTGCCAGCAGTCTCGGACTAGGGAGCTCCTACGAGCAGTACTTC,CASSLGLGSSYEQYF
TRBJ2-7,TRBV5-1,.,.,TGCGCCAGCAGCTTAACAGGCGGCCCCTACGAGCAGTACTTC,CASSLTGGPYEQYF
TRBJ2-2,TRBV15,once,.,TGTGCCACCAATCAGGGGAACACCGGGGAGCTGTTTTTT,CATNQGNTGELFF
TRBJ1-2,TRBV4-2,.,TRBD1,TGTGCCAGCACCCAGGGACAGGATGTCTATGGCTACACCTTC,CASTQGQDVYGYTF
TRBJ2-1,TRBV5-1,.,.,TGCGCCAGCAGCTGGAGGAATGAGCAGTTCTTC,CASSWRNEQFF
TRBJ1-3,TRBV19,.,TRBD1,TGTGCCAGTAGTCCCACCGGGACAGCAACCATATATTTT,CASSPTGTATIYF
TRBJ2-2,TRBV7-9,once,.,TGTGCCAGCAGCCCGGTGACAGCTTCGAACACCGGGGAGCTGTTTTTT,CASSPVTASNTGELFF
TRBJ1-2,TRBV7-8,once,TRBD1,TGTGCCAGCAGCCGCTCAGGGACAGGGCTCAACTATGGCTACACCTTC,CASSRSGTGLNYGYTF
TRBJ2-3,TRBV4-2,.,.,TGTGCCAGCAGCCGAGGGGATACGCAGTATTTT,CASSRGDTQYF
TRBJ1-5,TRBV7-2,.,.,TGTGCCAGCAGCTTAGAAATAATAAGCAATCAGCCCCAGCATTTT,CASSLEIISNQPQHF
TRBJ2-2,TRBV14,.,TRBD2,TGTGCCAGCAGCCGGGGACTAGCGGGGGACACCGGGGAGCTGTTTTTT,CASSRGLAGDTGELFF
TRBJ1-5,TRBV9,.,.,TGTGCCAGCAGCGTTCAGGGCCGCTATAATCAGCCCCAGCATTTT,CASSVQGRYNQPQHF
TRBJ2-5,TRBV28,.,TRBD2,TGTGCCAGCAGCCCAACAGGACTAGCGGGATTGGGGTCGGAAGAGACCCAGTACTTC,CASSPTGLAGLGSEETQYF
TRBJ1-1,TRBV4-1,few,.,TGCGCCAGCAGCCACGTACAGGGCGGCACTGAAGCTTTCTTT,CASSHVQGGTEAFF
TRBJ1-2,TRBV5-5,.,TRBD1,TGTGCCAGCAGAAGGGACAGTAACTATGGCTACACCTTC,CASRRDSNYGYTF
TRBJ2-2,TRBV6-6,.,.,TGTGCCAGTCGAGGGCAGGGGCTGCGGACCGGGGAGCTGTTTTTT,CASRGQGLRTGELFF
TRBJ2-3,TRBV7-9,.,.,TGTGCCAGCAGCTTATACGTGAGGGCGGGAACACACACAGATACGCAGTATTTT,CASSLYVRAGTHTDTQYF
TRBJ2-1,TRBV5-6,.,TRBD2,TGTGCCAGCAGCCTTGGGACTAGCGGGGTGGGCCCCGTTTACAATGAGCAGTTCTTC,CASSLGTSGVGPVYNEQFF
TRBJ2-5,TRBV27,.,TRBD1,TGTGCCAGCAGTTTACCGGGACAGCAAGAGACCCAGTACTTC,CASSLPGQQETQYF
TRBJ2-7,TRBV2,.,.,TGTGCCAGCAGTGTTGGGGGGAAGAACTACGAGCAGTACTTC,CASSVGGKNYEQYF
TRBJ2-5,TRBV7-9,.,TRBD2,TGTGCCAGCAGCCCTAGCGGGGGAGAAGAGACCCAGTACTTC,CASSPSGGEETQYF
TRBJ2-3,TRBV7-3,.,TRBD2,TGTGCCAGCAGCTTAGCGGGAGCAACAGATACGCAGTATTTT,CASSLAGATDTQYF
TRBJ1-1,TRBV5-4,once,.,TGTGCCAGCAGCCGAAATCGGGTTAGGAACACTGAAGCTTTCTTT,CASSRNRVRNTEAFF
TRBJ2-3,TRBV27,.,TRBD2,TGTGCCAGCAGGGGACTAGCGGCAGATACGCAGTATTTT,CASRGLAADTQYF
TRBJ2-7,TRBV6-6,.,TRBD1,TGTGCCAGCAGTCCGACAGGGGCCCTCGAGCAGTACTTC,CASSPTGALEQYF
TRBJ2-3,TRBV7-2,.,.,TGTGCCAGCAGCCCCGTGGGGGCCGGAGATACGCAGTATTTT,CASSPVGAGDTQYF
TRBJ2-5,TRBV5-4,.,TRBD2,TGTGCCAGCAGCCCAGGACTAGCGGGAGGATTAGAGACCCAGTACTTC,CASSPGLAGGLETQYF
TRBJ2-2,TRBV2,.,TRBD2,TGTGCCAGCAGCGGGACTAGCGGCGGGGGGCTGTTTTTT,CASSGTSGGGLFF
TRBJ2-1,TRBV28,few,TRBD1,TGTGCCAGCAGTTTAGCCCGGGACAGGGAATTGAAGAATGAGCAGTTCTTC,CASSLARDRELKNEQFF
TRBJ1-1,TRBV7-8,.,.,TGTGCCAGCAGCTTAGTAGTTGGGGGGTTGGATGCTGAAGCTTTCTTT,CASSLVVGGLDAEAFF
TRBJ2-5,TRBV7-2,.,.,TGTGCCAGCAGCTCAACAGGGGAGACCCAGTACTTC,CASSSTGETQYF
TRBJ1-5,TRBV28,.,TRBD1,TGTGCCAGCAGTTTGGGCCAGGGGGCTAGAAAGCCCCAGCATTTT,CASSLGQGARKPQHF
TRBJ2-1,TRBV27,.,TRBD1,TGTGCCAGCAGTCACGGGACAGGGATTTCTTCGGGGGAGCAGTTCTTC,CASSHGTGISSGEQFF
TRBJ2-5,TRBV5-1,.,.,TGCGCCAGCAGCCCTGTCGGGGGAGGTGAGACCCAGTACTTC,CASSPVGGGETQYF
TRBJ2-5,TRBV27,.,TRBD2,TGTGCCAGCAGCCGCGGGACTAGCGGGCCCCAAGAGACCCAGTACTTC,CASSRGTSGPQETQYF
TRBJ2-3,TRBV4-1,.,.,TGCGCCAGCAGCCAAGGACTAGAATCTAGCACAGATACGCAGTATTTT,CASSQGLESSTDTQYF